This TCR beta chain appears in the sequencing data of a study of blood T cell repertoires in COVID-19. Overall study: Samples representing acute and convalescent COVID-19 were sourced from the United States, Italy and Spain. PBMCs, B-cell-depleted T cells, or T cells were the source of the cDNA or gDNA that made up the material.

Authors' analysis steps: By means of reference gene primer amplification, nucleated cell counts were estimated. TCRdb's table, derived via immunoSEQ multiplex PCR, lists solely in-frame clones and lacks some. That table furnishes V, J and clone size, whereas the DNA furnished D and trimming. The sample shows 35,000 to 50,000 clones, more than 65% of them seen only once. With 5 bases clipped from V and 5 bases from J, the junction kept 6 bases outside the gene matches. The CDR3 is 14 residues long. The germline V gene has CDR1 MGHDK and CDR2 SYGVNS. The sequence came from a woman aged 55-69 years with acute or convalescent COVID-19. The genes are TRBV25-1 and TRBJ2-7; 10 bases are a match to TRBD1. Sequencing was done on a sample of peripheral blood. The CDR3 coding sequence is TGTGCCAGCAGTACGACAGGGGGCGCGCACGAGCAGTACTTC. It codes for CASSTTGGAHEQYF.